The 6 T cell receptor beta chains reported below all come from one sample, sequenced in a study of blood T cell repertoires in COVID-19. Only in-frame clones appear in the TCRdb table, and some are missing; sequencing was by immunoSEQ multiplex PCR. The sample lists more than 150,000 clones, 70% to 90% occurring once. The specimen sequenced was peripheral blood. The receptor source for this set is an older man with active or convalescent COVID-19.

V is TRBV6-6 and J is TRBJ1-2; no definite D call. Trimming took 8 bases from V and 2 from J, leaving 9 bases between them. CDR3 size: 12 residues. The V gene's germline CDR1 is MNHNY and CDR2 SVGAGI (reference sequence). In nucleotides, the CDR3 is TGTGCCAGCGGGCAGACCAACTATGGCTACACCTTC. Amino acids: CASGQTNYGYTF.

This clone was recorded once. The chain recombines TRBV5-3 with TRBJ1-2, with a possible D match to TRBD1 (6 bases). TRBV5-3 is an ORF, and what it does is uncertain. V lost 5 bases, J lost 3 bases, and 14 bases lay in between. CDR3 length: 14 residues. As DNA, the CDR3 is TGTGCCAGAAGTGGGCCGCCAGGGGACTATGGCTACACCTTC. This gives the protein CARSGPPGDYGYTF.

This clone was recorded only once. The genes are TRBV7-8 and TRBJ2-7; tentatively, D is TRBD1 (6 bases). The CDR3 contains 13 residues. Per germline, CDR1 SGHVS and CDR2 FQNEAQ. The V end lost 2 bases, the J end lost 12 bases, and 17 bases lay between the germline ends. The CDR3, as DNA: TGTGCCAGCAGCTTAAGTTCACAGGGCGAACGGTACTTC. Translating gives CASSLSSQGERYF.

V is TRBV10-1 and J is TRBJ2-1, with 9 bases that match TRBD1. Per the germline V gene, CDR1 is WNHNN and CDR2 is SYGVQD (reference sequence). V was clipped by 0 bases and J by 14 bases; unmatched bases: 8. The CDR3 runs to 14 residues. The CDR3 here is CASSESEGQGNKFF. The CDR3 region has the DNA TGCGCCAGCAGTGAGTCCGAGGGACAGGGCAATAAGTTCTTC.

V usage is TRBV7-9 and J usage is TRBJ2-1; 7 bases fit TRBD2. Germline CDR1 SEHNR, CDR2 FQNEAQ (reference sequence). The CDR3 consists of 13 residues. The J segment lost 9 bases and the V segment lost 1 base, leaving 3 bases of the junction unmatched. The CDR3 is CASSLVLAAEQFF. CDR3 nucleotide sequence: TGTGCCAGCAGCTTAGTGCTAGCGGCTGAGCAGTTCTTC. The entire variable domain, with the rest obtained from reference TRBV7-9 and TRBJ2-1, is as follows: DTGVSQNPRHKITKRGQNVTFRCDPISEHNRLYWYRQTLGQGPEFLTYFQNEAQLEKSRLLSDRFSAERPKGSFSTLEIQRTEQGDSAMYLCASSLVLAAEQFFGPGTRLTVL.

The chain combines TRBV20-1 with TRBJ2-7; no definite D call. CDR1 is DFQATT, CDR2 SNEGSKA, per germline (reference sequence). Trimming stripped 3 bases from V and 0 bases from J, with 9 bases between. The CDR3 runs 13 residues. The CDR3 DNA reads as TGCAGTGCTAGTGGTCCTAGCTCCTACGAGCAGTACTTC. Translated, it gives CSASGPSSYEQYF.